This T cell receptor (beta chain) came from a study of blood T cells in healthy people across ages (dated by TCRdb to 2015 to 2017). Study-wide context: Template switching captured roughly one uniquely barcoded TCR beta cDNA molecule per two T cells in model experiments. The study analyzed two additional independent replicas of 1 million unique cDNA reads from the same blood draw for two donors, one aged 18 to 30 and one aged 80 or older. Four age groups were formed from the donors: young (average roughly 15 years), middle-aged (just under 40), aged (about 62) and long-lived (about 75). Donors of different ages were randomly distributed across sequencing lanes to avoid experimental bias. Using deep sequencing normalized with unique cDNA molecular identifiers, the study measured how TCR beta repertoire diversity changes with age.

Receptors were amplified or captured by 5' RACE. The sequencer was an Illumina HiSeq 2500. A second PCR of about 6 to 11 cycles was run with a J-beta primer mix and a sample-barcoded 5' primer. A unique molecular identifier was introduced onto each TCR beta cDNA molecule by a template-switch 5' adaptor carrying 12 random nucleotides. Each sample yielded at least 2.5 million CDR3-containing paired-end reads. All of the RNA was converted into first-strand cDNA using the Mint cDNA synthesis kit, with a TRBC-specific oligonucleotide serving as the primer. After uracil-DNA glycosylase treatment, a first 18-cycle PCR used universal primers M1SS and BC2_uni_R on all cDNA. In the original analysis: Each sample was normalized by randomly selecting 1 million high-quality reads, each carrying a distinct molecular identifier. Reads with shared molecular identifiers were discarded instead of being binned into consensus sequences. MiTCR, with a Q25 quality threshold and the strictest error-elimination algorithm, was used for CDR3 identification, clonotype clustering and error correction. A nonparametric unseen species model with Euler transformation was used to estimate a lower bound on total TCR beta diversity. TCRdb reran the public reads through fastp at Q25 and MiXCR, keeping productive beta chains. Entries that share a CDR3 protein sequence are merged under the most common genes and DNA. None of the V and J calls come from the authors' own analysis; TCRdb made them. This sample comprises about 1.8 million distinct CDR3 sequences, about 49% of them detected only once. The ten largest clonotypes hold approximately 2.1% of the sample.

Donors were around 37 systemically healthy Caucasian individuals from Russia aged roughly 6 to 100 years. Each donor gave ten milliliters of peripheral blood, drawn into EDTA-treated Vacutainer tubes. PBMCs were isolated by Ficoll-Paque density-gradient centrifugation, with at least 6 million obtained per sample. Total RNA was extracted from PBMCs with Trizol reagent, with at least 6 micrograms obtained per sample. For every donor, an aliquot of PBMCs went through flow cytometry to measure the percentages of naive CD45RAhigh/CD27high T cells. This clonotype was seen at least ten times. What antigen it recognizes has not been identified. Base-call qualities are not available, and no considerably larger clone is one nucleotide away. The cysteine opens and the phenylalanine closes a CDR3 of 17 amino acids. Only the CDR3 part of the read is kept: 51 bases, read in frame from the first base. Trimming accounts for 7 bases at V and 4 bases at J, while the number of junction bases matched to no gene is 18. The germline V gene gives CDR1 as MNHNS and CDR2 as SASEGT.

The paper as a whole reports these results and caveats: Since profiling was done on bulk unsorted PBMCs, naive and antigen-experienced compartments could not be conclusively compared. Compared with the aged group, more naive CD4+ T cells, fewer expanded clones and increased TCR diversity were shown by the long-lived group, suggesting age selection. Observed TCR beta diversity correlated strongly with the percentage of naive T cells measured by flow cytometry. As age increased, observed TCR beta diversity per million T cells dropped in a roughly linear way, and a significant reduction was already evident by age 40. Estimates of total diversity from one million sequenced T cells were regarded as lower bounds and underestimates. Because the CMV infection status of the donors was unknown, age-related changes in expanded clonotypes may potentially have been confounded.

The sequence was collected from a woman in her forties in good health. The sequenced sample was blood. The rearrangement joined TRBV6-1 to TRBJ1-2; TRBD1 aligns with 7 central bases. Read as DNA, the sequence is TGTGCCAGCACCTACAGGGGAATGGGCGCGGACCCCTATGGCTACACCTTC. This translates into CASTYRGMGADPYGYTF.